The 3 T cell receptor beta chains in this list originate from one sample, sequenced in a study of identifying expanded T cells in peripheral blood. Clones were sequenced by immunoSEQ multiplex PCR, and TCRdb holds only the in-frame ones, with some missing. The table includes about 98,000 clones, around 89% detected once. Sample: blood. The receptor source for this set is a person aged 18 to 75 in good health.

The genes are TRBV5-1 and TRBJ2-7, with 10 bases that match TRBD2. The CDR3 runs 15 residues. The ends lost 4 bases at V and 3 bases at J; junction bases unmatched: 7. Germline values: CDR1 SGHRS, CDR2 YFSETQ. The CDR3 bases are TGCGCCAGCAGCGACACTAGCGGGAAGAGCTACGAGCAGTACTTC. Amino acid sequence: CASSDTSGKSYEQYF.

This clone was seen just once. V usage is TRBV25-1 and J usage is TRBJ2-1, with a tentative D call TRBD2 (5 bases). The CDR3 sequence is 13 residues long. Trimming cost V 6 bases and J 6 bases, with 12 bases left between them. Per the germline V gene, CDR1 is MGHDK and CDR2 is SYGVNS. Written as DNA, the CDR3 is TGTGCCAGCAGACGGGGTTCGGTCAATGAGCAGTTCTTC. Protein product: CASRRGSVNEQFF. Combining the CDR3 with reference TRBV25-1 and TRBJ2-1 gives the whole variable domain EADIYQTPRYLVIGTGKKITLECSQTMGHDKMYWYQQDPGMELHLIHYSYGVNSTEKGDLSSESTVSRIRTEHFPLTLESARPSHTSQYLCASRRGSVNEQFFGPGTRLTVL.

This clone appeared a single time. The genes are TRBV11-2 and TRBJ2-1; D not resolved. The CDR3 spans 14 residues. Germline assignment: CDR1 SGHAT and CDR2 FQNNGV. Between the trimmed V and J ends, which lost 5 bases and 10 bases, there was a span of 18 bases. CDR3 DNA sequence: TGTGCCAGCAGCCCCAGACCTACCCGTGGGGAGCAGTTCTTC. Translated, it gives CASSPRPTRGEQFF.